Shown below are 3 T cell receptor beta chains from a single sample sequenced in a study of T cells after yellow fever vaccination. In TCRdb, the 5' RACE reads were re-called with MiXCR into one record per CDR3 protein. The sample consists of fewer than 450,000 distinct CDR3 sequences, around a tenth of them appearing once. The starting material was PBMCs, obtained on the day of the first yellow fever vaccination. The receptors derive from a man aged 18 to 30 who received the YFV17D yellow fever vaccine.

This clonotype was seen a handful of times. The V gene is TRBV7-8, the J gene TRBJ2-7; unclear D gene. CDR1 is SGHVS and CDR2 is FQNEAQ in the germline V gene. The CDR3 is 12 amino acids. V was shortened by 5 bases and J by 3 bases, with 8 bases between the two germline ends. The DNA for the CDR3 is TGTGCCAGCAGCGCCAATCGCTACGAGCAGTACTTC. The encoded protein is CASSANRYEQYF.

To note about this clonotype: Germline is not matched at one junction end, which may reflect a read error. This chain connects TRBV10-3 to TRBJ1-1; D unresolved. The germline V gene has CDR1 ENHRY and CDR2 SYGVKD. This CDR3 spans 13 amino acids. The CDR3 here is CAITEVMDTEAFF. As DNA, the CDR3 is TGTGCCATCACTGAGGTGATGGACACTGAAGCTTTCTTT.

This chain's CDR3 is CSARPGTDTSPLHF. The CDR3 region has the DNA TGCAGTGCTAGACCCGGGACAGATACTTCACCCCTCCACTTT. This chain uses TRBV20-1 with TRBJ1-6, with 7 bases lining up with TRBD1. V lost 2 bases to trimming and J lost 9 bases; unmatched junction nucleotides: 7. The germline V gene encodes CDR1 DFQATT and CDR2 SNEGSKA (reference sequence). The CDR3 is made up of 14 amino acids.